The 14 T cell receptor beta chains in this list originate from one sample, sequenced in a study of cytomegalovirus exposure and HLA in healthy donors. The PCR employed 60 Vbeta primers together with 13 Jbeta primers. Generated by immunoSEQ multiplex PCR, the TCRdb table keeps only in-frame clones and is missing some. The repertoire holds about 130,000 clones, about 87% seen once, with about 5.5% in the top ten. The sample taken for sequencing was PBMCs. These receptors were collected from a woman aged 30 to 39 in good health and CMV-seronegative.

The chain is built from TRBV25-1 and TRBJ2-7; TRBD2 is a possible D gene (6 bases). The V gene's germline CDR1 is MGHDK and CDR2 SYGVNS. This CDR3 comprises 13 residues. V lost 6 bases, J lost 0 bases, and 9 bases lay in between. In DNA form, the CDR3 reads TGTGCCAGCAGGGGTAGCGGCTCCTACGAGCAGTACTTC. Protein product: CASRGSGSYEQYF.

The gene calls are TRBV7-9 and TRBJ2-1; weak D call: TRBD2 (7 bases). V was pared by 8 bases and J by 0 bases, with 11 bases between. Per germline, CDR1 SEHNR and CDR2 FQNEAQ (reference sequence). CDR3 length: 14 amino acids. The CDR3 protein is CASRAGASYNEQFF. CDR3 DNA: TGTGCCAGCCGGGCGGGGGCCTCCTACAATGAGCAGTTCTTC.

The chain joins TRBV6-1 to TRBJ1-6, with TRBD1 identical over 7 bases. Germline V gives CDR1 MNHNS, CDR2 SASEGT. V shed 2 bases, J shed 6 bases, and the junction held 10 bases outside the gene matches. This CDR3 is built from 17 residues. Here the CDR3 DNA reads TGTGCCAGCAGTGAATTCCCTACAGGGGTTTCTAATTCACCCCTCCACTTT. It specifies CASSEFPTGVSNSPLHF.

The V and J genes are TRBV28 and TRBJ2-3, with 10 bases identical to TRBD1. The J segment lost 2 bases and the V segment lost 3 bases, leaving 5 bases of the junction unmatched. Germline V gene data show CDR1 as MDHEN and CDR2 as SYDVKM. The CDR3 covers 16 residues. In DNA form, the CDR3 reads TGTGCCAGCAGTTTCCGGGACAGGGGTAACACAGATACGCAGTATTTT. Its translation: CASSFRDRGNTDTQYF.

The table lists this clone with a count of one. In DNA form, the CDR3 reads TGTGCCAGCAGTTTACCCTCACTGAGCTCTGGAAACACCATATATTTT. It is translated as CASSLPSLSSGNTIYF. This chain links TRBV28 with TRBJ1-3; D is uncertain. V was pared by 2 bases and J by 0 bases, with 11 bases between. This CDR3 has 16 residues. Per germline, CDR1 MDHEN and CDR2 SYDVKM.

V gene TRBV19 combines with J gene TRBJ1-1; 8 bases are shared with TRBD1. Unmatched junction bases numbered 11, after V lost 4 bases and J lost 1 base. The CDR3 contains 17 residues. Germline V gene sequence: CDR1 LNHDA, CDR2 SQIVND (reference sequence). The DNA of the CDR3 is TGTGCCAGTAGTACCCCCACAGCGGACAGGGCGAACACTGAAGCTTTCTTT. Its protein is CASSTPTADRANTEAFF.

The genes are TRBV5-1 and TRBJ1-3; D gene uncertain. CDR1 SGHRS and CDR2 YFSETQ come from the germline V gene. The CDR3 has 13 residues. The germline V and J ends were trimmed by 7 bases and 4 bases, with 12 bases remaining between them. This CDR3 is CASAEAGGNTIYF. CDR3 sequence (DNA): TGCGCCAGCGCGGAGGCAGGCGGAAACACCATATATTTT. The variable domain in full, completed from reference TRBV5-1 and TRBJ1-3, reads KAGVTQTPRYLIKTRGQQVTLSCSPISGHRSVSWYQQTPGQGLQFLFEYFSETQRNKGNFPGRFSGRQFSNSRSEMNVSTLELGDSALYLCASAEAGGNTIYFGEGSWLTVV.

As concerns this clone: The junction does not match germline at one end; this may be a read error. CDR3 sequence: CASSYSSSGYTGGLFF. The CDR3 region has the DNA TGTGCCAGCAGTTACTCGTCTAGCGGCTACACCGGGGGGCTGTTTTTT. The chain carries TRBV6-5 and TRBJ2-2; 7 bases are shared with TRBD2. Germline-derived CDR1 and CDR2 are MNHEY and SVGAGI. The CDR3 loop spans 16 amino acids.

CDR3 DNA sequence: TGTGCCAGCAGCTTAGCGGGCAGACTATATGGCTACACCTTC. This codes for CASSLAGRLYGYTF. The V and J genes are TRBV7-2 and TRBJ1-2, with D uncertain. Germline CDR1 is SGHTA and CDR2 is FQGNSA. V lost 0 bases and J 5 bases, leaving 10 bases between the germline ends. The length of the CDR3 is 14 residues.

This chain joins TRBV15 and TRBJ2-7, with 10 bases lining up with TRBD2. Trimming took 6 bases from V and 4 from J; bases not matched to a gene: 3. The CDR3 sequence is 13 residues long. Germline-derived CDR1 and CDR2 are LNHNV and YYDKDF (reference sequence). The CDR3 loop reads CATRASGSYEQYF. The CDR3 region has the DNA TGTGCCACCAGGGCTAGCGGGAGTTACGAGCAGTACTTC. The full variable domain, in which reference TRBV15 and TRBJ2-7 provide the parts outside the CDR3, is DAMVIQNPRYQVTQFGKPVTLSCSQTLNHNVMYWYQQKSSQAPKLLFHYYDKDFNNEADTPDNFQSRRPNTSFCFLDIRSPGLGDTAMYLCATRASGSYEQYFGPGTRLTVT.

This clone was counted a single time. The gene calls are TRBV7-9 and TRBJ2-7; the match to TRBD2 covers 9 bases. With 6 bases clipped from V and 6 bases from J, the junction kept 12 bases outside the gene matches. Germline CDR1 and CDR2: SEHNR and FQNEAQ (reference sequence). The length of the CDR3 is 15 residues. The chain's CDR3 is CASSPIVAGVREQYF. CDR3 DNA: TGTGCCAGCAGTCCCATTGTAGCGGGAGTTCGCGAGCAGTACTTC. The full variable domain, rest sourced from reference TRBV7-9 and TRBJ2-7, is DTGVSQNPRHKITKRGQNVTFRCDPISEHNRLYWYRQTLGQGPEFLTYFQNEAQLEKSRLLSDRFSAERPKGSFSTLEIQRTEQGDSAMYLCASSPIVAGVREQYFGPGTRLTVT.

This clone was seen only once. The chain employs TRBV9 and TRBJ2-1; 7 positions match TRBD2. Losses at the gene ends were 0 bases for V and 3 bases for J; bases not matched to a gene: 6. CDR1 SGDLS and CDR2 YYNGEE come from the germline V gene. This CDR3 region has 16 residues. CDR3 loop: CASSVGGGGGYNEQFF. In DNA, the CDR3 is TGTGCCAGCAGCGTAGGGGGGGGAGGAGGCTACAATGAGCAGTTCTTC.

This chain uses TRBV5-1 with TRBJ1-4; 7 bases match TRBD1. The CDR3 is made up of 15 amino acids. V lost 0 bases to trimming and J lost 4 bases; unmatched junction nucleotides: 3. Germline V gene data show CDR1 as SGHRS and CDR2 as YFSETQ. The CDR3 loop reads CASSLVGTVNEKLFF. The CDR3 nucleotides read TGCGCCAGCAGCTTGGTAGGGACAGTTAATGAAAAACTGTTTTTT.

The chain uses TRBV6-4 and TRBJ1-2; 9 bases align to TRBD1. After removal of 6 bases from V and 2 bases from J, the junction contained 7 bases not matched to a gene. Germline CDR1 is MRHNA and CDR2 is SNTAGT. The CDR3 is 15 residues long. This CDR3 reads CASRFRQGENYGYTF. The DNA of the CDR3 is TGTGCCAGCAGATTCCGACAGGGGGAGAACTATGGCTACACCTTC.